This is a list of T cell receptor beta chains from one sample in a study of OX40 agonist ivuxolimab in advanced cancers. Only in-frame clones appear in the TCRdb table, and some are missing; sequencing was by immunoSEQ multiplex PCR. The data contain approximately 40,000 clones, about 92% of them seen just once; the ten biggest clones take up roughly 9%. Sequenced material: CD4+ or CD8+ T cells sorted from blood, taken in a trial of the OX40 agonist ivuxolimab. The receptor set was obtained from an adult with an advanced solid tumor such as melanoma, head and neck, liver or kidney cancer. Both conserved end residues are part of each CDR3. Each record gives: D gene, J gene, clone size, V gene, CDR3 DNA, CDR3 protein. The D gene is left open where the match is weak. Clone size, where shown, is once, few, many, or a class for clones that have expanded.

d_call: TRBD2
j_call: TRBJ2-2
clone_size: .
v_call: TRBV14
cdr3_nt: TGTGCCAGCAGCCACCTAGCGGGGTTCACCGGGGAGCTGTTTTTT
cdr3_aa: CASSHLAGFTGELFF

d_call: .
j_call: TRBJ2-7
clone_size: .
v_call: TRBV5-4
cdr3_nt: TGTGCCAGCAGCTTGGGAGGCGGAACGAACTCCTACGAGCAGTACTTC
cdr3_aa: CASSLGGGTNSYEQYF

d_call: .
j_call: TRBJ1-5
clone_size: .
v_call: TRBV7-8
cdr3_nt: TGTGCCAGCAGCTTAGAAGCCCCAGGGGTCTGGAATCAGCCCCAGCATTTT
cdr3_aa: CASSLEAPGVWNQPQHF

d_call: .
j_call: TRBJ2-3
clone_size: .
v_call: TRBV7-2
cdr3_nt: TGTGCCAGCAGCTTCGGTGGGCAGCTCACAGATACGCAGTATTTT
cdr3_aa: CASSFGGQLTDTQYF

d_call: .
j_call: TRBJ2-5
clone_size: .
v_call: TRBV14
cdr3_nt: TGTGCCAGCAGCCAAATATCGCAGCGTGCTAAAGAGACCCAGTACTTC
cdr3_aa: CASSQISQRAKETQYF

d_call: .
j_call: TRBJ2-5
clone_size: .
v_call: TRBV11-2
cdr3_nt: TGTGCCAGTCGGGGGACAGAGACCCAGTACTTC
cdr3_aa: CASRGTETQYF

d_call: .
j_call: TRBJ1-4
clone_size: .
v_call: TRBV27
cdr3_nt: TGTGCCAGCGGCCTTGTGGTTGGTGAAAAACTGTTTTTT
cdr3_aa: CASGLVVGEKLFF

d_call: .
j_call: TRBJ2-3
clone_size: once
v_call: TRBV18
cdr3_nt: TGTGCCAGCTCACCAACCCGTAGCACAGATACGCAGTATTTT
cdr3_aa: CASSPTRSTDTQYF

d_call: TRBD1
j_call: TRBJ2-1
clone_size: .
v_call: TRBV11-2
cdr3_nt: TGTGCCAGCAGCTTTGCCAGGGGGCCCAATGAGCAGTTCTTC
cdr3_aa: CASSFARGPNEQFF

d_call: .
j_call: TRBJ1-2
clone_size: .
v_call: TRBV2
cdr3_nt: TGTGCCAGCAGTGTACAGGGTTCCCTCGGTGGCTACACCTTC
cdr3_aa: CASSVQGSLGGYTF

d_call: .
j_call: TRBJ2-3
clone_size: .
v_call: TRBV18
cdr3_nt: TGTGCCAGCTCACCACTCTTCGCGGGAGACAGGGGCACAGATACGCAGTATTTT
cdr3_aa: CASSPLFAGDRGTDTQYF

d_call: .
j_call: TRBJ1-1
clone_size: .
v_call: TRBV6-6
cdr3_nt: TGTGCCAGCAGTTACAGCGGGGGGGGTGCTGAAGCTTTCTTT
cdr3_aa: CASSYSGGGAEAFF

d_call: .
j_call: TRBJ1-2
clone_size: .
v_call: TRBV10-1
cdr3_nt: TGCGCCAGCAGTGGCCCCCCAGGGAGGCATGGCTACACCTTC
cdr3_aa: CASSGPPGRHGYTF

d_call: .
j_call: TRBJ2-1
clone_size: .
v_call: TRBV4-3
cdr3_nt: TGCGCCAGCAGCCAAGAAGGTCGGGGGACATACAATGAGCAGTTCTTC
cdr3_aa: CASSQEGRGTYNEQFF

d_call: .
j_call: TRBJ1-5
clone_size: .
v_call: TRBV10-2
cdr3_nt: TGCGCCAGCGCCCCAAGCCGACAGCCCCAGCATTTT
cdr3_aa: CASAPSRQPQHF

d_call: .
j_call: TRBJ1-1
clone_size: .
v_call: TRBV7-9
cdr3_nt: TGTGCCAGCAGCCCCGACGGTCTCCCTGAAGCTTTCTTT
cdr3_aa: CASSPDGLPEAFF

d_call: .
j_call: TRBJ2-1
clone_size: .
v_call: TRBV4-3
cdr3_nt: TGCGCCAGCAGCCAGGAGGGAGGTAGAGTCAATGAGCAGTTCTTC
cdr3_aa: CASSQEGGRVNEQFF

d_call: .
j_call: TRBJ2-1
clone_size: .
v_call: TRBV29-1
cdr3_nt: TGCAGCGCCGAGGGGGGAAATTACAATGAGCAGTTCTTC
cdr3_aa: CSAEGGNYNEQFF

d_call: .
j_call: TRBJ1-2
clone_size: .
v_call: TRBV4-3
cdr3_nt: TGCGCCAGCAATGACGGATGGACGGGGAGCCTCTATGGCTACACCTTC
cdr3_aa: CASNDGWTGSLYGYTF

d_call: .
j_call: TRBJ1-1
clone_size: .
v_call: TRBV6-5
cdr3_nt: TGTGCCAGCAGTAAAACAGGGAACACTGAAGCTTTCTTT
cdr3_aa: CASSKTGNTEAFF

d_call: .
j_call: TRBJ1-5
clone_size: .
v_call: TRBV28
cdr3_nt: TGTGCCAGCAGTACCACCGGACAGAGTAATCAGCCCCAGCATTTT
cdr3_aa: CASSTTGQSNQPQHF

d_call: .
j_call: TRBJ1-2
clone_size: once
v_call: TRBV19
cdr3_nt: TGTGCCAGTAGTATCAGTCGGACCTATGGCTACACCTTC
cdr3_aa: CASSISRTYGYTF

d_call: .
j_call: TRBJ2-1
clone_size: .
v_call: TRBV13
cdr3_nt: TGTGCCAGCAGCTCCCTCTCCTTGGACCAAGTTAACTACAATGAGCAGTTCTTC
cdr3_aa: CASSSLSLDQVNYNEQFF

d_call: TRBD1
j_call: TRBJ1-2
clone_size: .
v_call: TRBV28
cdr3_nt: TGTGCCAGCAGTTTATCTTATCGACAGGGGGCTGGGTACACCTTC
cdr3_aa: CASSLSYRQGAGYTF

d_call: .
j_call: TRBJ2-1
clone_size: .
v_call: TRBV5-5
cdr3_nt: TGTGCCAGCGGACCATGGAATGAGCAGTTCTTC
cdr3_aa: CASGPWNEQFF

d_call: .
j_call: TRBJ2-7
clone_size: .
v_call: TRBV20-1
cdr3_nt: TGCAGTGCCTCCGCTCGTGGGGAGCAGTACTTC
cdr3_aa: CSASARGEQYF

d_call: .
j_call: TRBJ1-3
clone_size: .
v_call: TRBV30
cdr3_nt: TGTGCCTTTTATGCGGGGAGCTCTGGAAACACCATATATTTT
cdr3_aa: CAFYAGSSGNTIYF

d_call: TRBD1
j_call: TRBJ1-5
clone_size: .
v_call: TRBV2
cdr3_nt: TGTGCCAGCGGGACAGGGGACCAGCCCCAGCATTTT
cdr3_aa: CASGTGDQPQHF

d_call: .
j_call: TRBJ1-2
clone_size: .
v_call: TRBV2
cdr3_nt: TGTGCCGCCGATATCCCGGAGAACTATGGCTACACCTTC
cdr3_aa: CAADIPENYGYTF

d_call: TRBD1
j_call: TRBJ1-2
clone_size: .
v_call: TRBV5-4
cdr3_nt: TGTGCCAGCAGCGTCAGACAGGGCCCTAACTATGGCTACACCTTC
cdr3_aa: CASSVRQGPNYGYTF

d_call: .
j_call: TRBJ2-1
clone_size: .
v_call: TRBV2
cdr3_nt: TGTGCCAGCAGTGAAGACGGTGGGGCGGTCCCGAGGAATGAGCAGTTCTTC
cdr3_aa: CASSEDGGAVPRNEQFF

d_call: TRBD2
j_call: TRBJ2-1
clone_size: once
v_call: TRBV5-6
cdr3_nt: TGTGCCAGCAGCTTCGGGACTAGCGGTTACAATGAGCAGTTCTTC
cdr3_aa: CASSFGTSGYNEQFF

d_call: .
j_call: TRBJ2-5
clone_size: once
v_call: TRBV10-3
cdr3_nt: TGTGCCATCAGTGAGGGATGGGGAAACCAAGAGACCCAGTACTTC
cdr3_aa: CAISEGWGNQETQYF

d_call: TRBD2
j_call: TRBJ2-7
clone_size: few
v_call: TRBV28
cdr3_nt: TGTGCCAGCAGTCCGGGACTAGCGTCCTACGAGCAGTACTTC
cdr3_aa: CASSPGLASYEQYF

d_call: .
j_call: TRBJ2-4
clone_size: .
v_call: TRBV27
cdr3_nt: TGTGCCAGCAGTCCCCCCGGGGGACCCAAAAACATTCAGTACTTC
cdr3_aa: CASSPPGGPKNIQYF

d_call: TRBD1
j_call: TRBJ1-2
clone_size: once
v_call: TRBV10-3
cdr3_nt: TGTGCCATCAGCCTCGTAGGGACAGGGCACCCCTATGGCTACACCTTC
cdr3_aa: CAISLVGTGHPYGYTF

d_call: .
j_call: TRBJ2-1
clone_size: .
v_call: TRBV7-2
cdr3_nt: TGTGCCAGCAGCTTTTATCCGAATGAGCAGTTCTTC
cdr3_aa: CASSFYPNEQFF

d_call: .
j_call: TRBJ2-7
clone_size: .
v_call: TRBV2
cdr3_nt: TGTGCCAGCAGGCAAGGTGAAGTATACGAGCAGTACTTC
cdr3_aa: CASRQGEVYEQYF

d_call: TRBD2
j_call: TRBJ2-1
clone_size: .
v_call: TRBV7-2
cdr3_nt: TGTGCCAGCAGCTTAGTGGGGACTAGCTCCTACAATGAGCAGTTCTTC
cdr3_aa: CASSLVGTSSYNEQFF

d_call: .
j_call: TRBJ2-1
clone_size: .
v_call: TRBV5-4
cdr3_nt: TGTGCCAGCAGCTCGGGGGACATCCTCCTTTACAATGAGCAGTTCTTC
cdr3_aa: CASSSGDILLYNEQFF

d_call: .
j_call: TRBJ1-1
clone_size: .
v_call: TRBV7-9
cdr3_nt: TGTGCCAGCAGCTTTGGAGGGAACACTGAAGCTTTCTTT
cdr3_aa: CASSFGGNTEAFF

d_call: .
j_call: TRBJ2-1
clone_size: .
v_call: TRBV6-5
cdr3_nt: TGTGCCAGCAGTTGGCTTGGAAGCTACAATGAGCAGTTCTTC
cdr3_aa: CASSWLGSYNEQFF

d_call: .
j_call: TRBJ2-3
clone_size: .
v_call: TRBV19
cdr3_nt: TGTGCCAGTAGTAGAGACGGCTATAGCACAGATACGCAGTATTTT
cdr3_aa: CASSRDGYSTDTQYF

d_call: TRBD1
j_call: TRBJ2-7
clone_size: .
v_call: TRBV7-9
cdr3_nt: TGTGCCAGCAGCTTACCGGGACAGGGATCGTACGAGCAGTACTTC
cdr3_aa: CASSLPGQGSYEQYF

d_call: .
j_call: TRBJ2-1
clone_size: .
v_call: TRBV7-6
cdr3_nt: TGTGCCAGCAGCTTTTCTGCAGGGGTGGAGGAGCAGTTCTTC
cdr3_aa: CASSFSAGVEEQFF

d_call: .
j_call: TRBJ2-7
clone_size: .
v_call: TRBV7-9
cdr3_nt: TGTGCCAGCAGCTTAGACGTAGGTTCCTACGAGCAGTACTTC
cdr3_aa: CASSLDVGSYEQYF

d_call: TRBD2
j_call: TRBJ2-3
clone_size: .
v_call: TRBV6-5
cdr3_nt: TGTGCCAGCAGCCCGGGACTAGCGGGCGAGCATACGCAGTATTTT
cdr3_aa: CASSPGLAGEHTQYF

d_call: .
j_call: TRBJ1-4
clone_size: .
v_call: TRBV4-3
cdr3_nt: TGCGCCAGCAGCCAGACAGAGTCAGGCATTACTCGCGAAAAACTGTTTTTT
cdr3_aa: CASSQTESGITREKLFF

d_call: .
j_call: TRBJ2-7
clone_size: .
v_call: TRBV2
cdr3_nt: TGTGCCAGCAGGCCCGACAGATCCAAACCTGAGCAGTACTTC
cdr3_aa: CASRPDRSKPEQYF

d_call: .
j_call: TRBJ2-7
clone_size: .
v_call: TRBV30
cdr3_nt: TGTGCCTGGACCAGGGATTCTACGAGGGAGCAGTACTTC
cdr3_aa: CAWTRDSTREQYF

d_call: .
j_call: TRBJ2-7
clone_size: once
v_call: TRBV5-4
cdr3_nt: TGTGCCAGCAGCTTGGAAAGGGCCTACGAGCAGTACTTC
cdr3_aa: CASSLERAYEQYF

d_call: TRBD1
j_call: TRBJ2-5
clone_size: .
v_call: TRBV5-4
cdr3_nt: TGTGCCAGCGCAGGACAGGGGGTGGAGGAGACCCAGTACTTC
cdr3_aa: CASAGQGVEETQYF

d_call: TRBD2
j_call: TRBJ2-5
clone_size: .
v_call: TRBV5-4
cdr3_nt: TGTGCCAGCAGCTTGGATTATGACGGGAGGGCCGGGAAGACCCAGTACTTC
cdr3_aa: CASSLDYDGRAGKTQYF

d_call: .
j_call: TRBJ2-7
clone_size: .
v_call: TRBV27
cdr3_nt: TGTGCCAGCTCCAACGGCCGGGGACCGTTCTACGAGCAGTACTTC
cdr3_aa: CASSNGRGPFYEQYF

d_call: TRBD1
j_call: TRBJ1-1
clone_size: .
v_call: TRBV11-2
cdr3_nt: TGTGCCAGCAGCCTAGACAGGGGTCGCACTGAAGCTTTCTTT
cdr3_aa: CASSLDRGRTEAFF

d_call: .
j_call: TRBJ2-7
clone_size: .
v_call: TRBV27
cdr3_nt: TGTGCCAGCAGTCCTACAGGGGCGGGGAGGAGGGAGCAGTACTTC
cdr3_aa: CASSPTGAGRREQYF

d_call: .
j_call: TRBJ2-1
clone_size: .
v_call: TRBV29-1
cdr3_nt: TGCAGCGTCGAAGGAGGGATTAGCGAGAGCTCCTACAATGAGCAGTTCTTC
cdr3_aa: CSVEGGISESSYNEQFF

d_call: TRBD1
j_call: TRBJ1-5
clone_size: .
v_call: TRBV27
cdr3_nt: TGTGCCAGCAGTTCCCGGACAGGGACCTTGGGCAGCAATCAGCCCCAGCATTTT
cdr3_aa: CASSSRTGTLGSNQPQHF

d_call: .
j_call: TRBJ2-1
clone_size: .
v_call: TRBV13
cdr3_nt: TGTGCCAGCAGCTTTACAGGCTCCTTCGAGCAGTTCTTC
cdr3_aa: CASSFTGSFEQFF

d_call: .
j_call: TRBJ1-5
clone_size: .
v_call: TRBV13
cdr3_nt: TGTGCCAGCAGCTTAGTCGGTCGGCAGCCCCAGCATTTT
cdr3_aa: CASSLVGRQPQHF